This T cell receptor beta chain came from a study of graft-versus-host responses after intestinal transplantation. Whole-study context: Each transplant was multivisceral, liver-intestinal, or isolated intestinal. Anti-thymocyte globulin induction preceded two to four years of tacrolimus and steroid maintenance in all recipients.

The study, taken as a whole, reports: Investigators detected GvH clones in recipient marrow, with some emerging earlier in ileum or blood.

The protocol was immunoSEQ multiplex PCR, while the TCRdb copy is restricted to in-frame clones and leaves out a portion. The table shows fewer than 150,000 clones, with around 90% occurring only once. Of note for this clone: Its antigen remains unknown.

Trimming removed 2 bases from V and 3 bases from J, with 8 bases in between. CDR1 and CDR2 (germline): SGHRS, YFSETQ. The CDR3 spans 13 residues. The sequence came from a human donor who received an intestinal transplant. The chain uses TRBV5-1 and TRBJ2-5; D ambiguous. The sample in question was unstimulated CD4+ T cells sorted from spleen or lymph node cells, obtained before intestinal transplant. CDR3 DNA sequence: TGCGCCAGCAGCTTAAGACGGGAAGAGACCCAGTACTTC. This encodes CASSLRREETQYF.